This entry concerns a single T cell receptor (beta chain). Its antigen is as yet unknown. Produced via immunoSEQ multiplex PCR; TCRdb's table is partial and in-frame only. The sample gives approximately 40,000 clones, roughly 70% of which show up once; approximately 22% is in the top ten. Losses at the gene ends were 2 bases for V and 6 bases for J; bases not matched to a gene: 3. The CDR3 runs 13 residues. Germline V lookup: CDR1 LGHDT, CDR2 YNNKEL (reference sequence). These data originate in a study of vaccination effects on CD4 cells after COVID-19. Study conclusions and caveats: Marked contraction was observed in infection-induced and vaccine-induced clones late after vaccination.

CD4+ T cells specific for antigen were expanded with viral peptide pools by the ViraFEST assay before sequencing. Investigators separated out CD4+ T cells once 10 days of culture had passed. Nucleocapsid antibodies stayed negative before and after vaccination, showing no earlier SARS-CoV-2 infection. The material sequenced was CD4+ T cells from PBMCs cultured with SARS-CoV-2 spike peptides, taken before COVID-19 vaccination. The TCR sequence derives from a human donor who received a COVID-19 vaccine. The rearrangement links TRBV3-1 (or the pseudogene TRBV3-2) to TRBJ2-7, with 8 nucleotides matching TRBD1. The CDR3 loop is CASSQYDRGEQYF. The CDR3 nucleotides are TGTGCCAGCAGCCAATATGACAGGGGCGAGCAGTACTTC.